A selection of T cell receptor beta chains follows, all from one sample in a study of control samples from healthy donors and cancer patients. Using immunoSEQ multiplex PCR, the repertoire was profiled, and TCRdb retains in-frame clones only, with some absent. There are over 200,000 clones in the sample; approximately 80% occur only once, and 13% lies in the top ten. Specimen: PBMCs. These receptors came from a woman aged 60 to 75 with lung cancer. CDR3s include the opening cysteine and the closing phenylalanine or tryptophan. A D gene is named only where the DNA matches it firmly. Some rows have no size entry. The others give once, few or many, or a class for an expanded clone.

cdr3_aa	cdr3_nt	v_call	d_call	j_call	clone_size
CASSLLQGFGINTEAFF	TGCGCCAGCAGTCTCCTACAGGGATTCGGAATTAACACTGAAGCTTTCTTT	TRBV23-1	NA	TRBJ1-1	few
CASSPRPYEQYF	TGTGCCAGCAGCCCAAGGCCCTACGAGCAGTACTTC	TRBV27	NA	TRBJ2-7	NA
CASSQEPSGRDNEQFF	TGTGCCAGCAGCCAAGAACCTAGCGGGAGGGACAATGAGCAGTTCTTC	TRBV3-1/TRBV3-2	TRBD2	TRBJ2-1	once
CASSQQGAEAFF	TGTGCCAGCAGCCAACAGGGGGCTGAAGCTTTCTTT	TRBV3-1/TRBV3-2	TRBD1	TRBJ1-1	NA
CASSLLAGGADTQYF	TGCGCCAGCAGCTTACTAGCGGGAGGTGCAGATACGCAGTATTTT	TRBV5-1	TRBD2	TRBJ2-3	NA
CASRLDRQLYRSGNSPLHF	TGTGCAAGTCGCTTAGACCGACAGCTTTATCGGTCTGGTAATTCACCCCTCCACTTT	TRBV12-2	NA	TRBJ1-6	NA
CASSATDFGELFF	TGTGCCAGCAGCGCCACCGATTTCGGGGAGCTGTTTTTT	TRBV9	NA	TRBJ2-2	NA
CASSVGMRGGTDTQYF	TGTGCCAGCAGCGTAGGAATGAGAGGGGGCACAGATACGCAGTATTTT	TRBV9	NA	TRBJ2-3	NA
CASSLRGTGDEGNQPQHF	TGTGCCAGCAGCTTACGGGGGACAGGGGACGAGGGCAATCAGCCCCAGCATTTT	TRBV7-6	TRBD1	TRBJ1-5	once
CASSSQLNTEAFF	TGTGCCAGCAGCTCGCAGTTGAACACTGAAGCTTTCTTT	TRBV14	NA	TRBJ1-1	NA
CASSVQGDTEAFF	TGTGCCAGCAGCGTCCAGGGGGACACTGAAGCTTTCTTT	TRBV9	TRBD1	TRBJ1-1	NA
CASSLGGVSREQYF	TGTGCCAGCAGCTTAGGGGGGGTTTCGCGCGAGCAGTACTTC	TRBV7-9	NA	TRBJ2-7	NA
CASSSGRQNQPQHF	TGTGCCAGCAGTTCAGGGAGGCAGAATCAGCCCCAGCATTTT	TRBV2	NA	TRBJ1-5	NA
CAISGAGGRKTQYF	TGTGCCATCAGTGGCGCGGGAGGGCGAAAGACCCAGTACTTC	TRBV10-3	TRBD2	TRBJ2-5	NA
CASSLDRVERNIQYF	TGTGCCAGCAGCTTAGATCGGGTAGAGCGAAACATTCAGTACTTC	TRBV11-2	NA	TRBJ2-4	NA
CASSVLAGSYNEQFF	TGTGCCAGCAGTGTACTAGCGGGATCCTACAATGAGCAGTTCTTC	TRBV6-4	TRBD2	TRBJ2-1	many
CASRNPSTGVTEAFF	TGTGCCAGCAGAAATCCTTCGACAGGGGTCACTGAAGCTTTCTTT	TRBV6-5	TRBD1	TRBJ1-1	once
CASSVGPAGGDEQFF	TGTGCCAGCAGCGTAGGTCCCGCGGGAGGCGATGAGCAGTTCTTC	TRBV9	TRBD2	TRBJ2-1	NA
CASSLGGEVGYGYTF	TGTGCCAGCAGCTTAGGAGGGGAGGTTGGCTATGGCTACACCTTC	TRBV7-2	NA	TRBJ1-2	NA
CASSQVLGDWNTEAFF	TGTGCCAGCAGCCAAGTATTAGGGGATTGGAACACTGAAGCTTTCTTT	TRBV3-1/TRBV3-2	NA	TRBJ1-1	NA
CASSLSGRGHNEQFF	TGCGCCAGCAGCTTGAGTGGGAGAGGGCACAATGAGCAGTTCTTC	TRBV5-1	NA	TRBJ2-1	NA
CASSLGLSGGANEQFF	TGCGCCAGCAGCTTGGGGCTTAGCGGGGGGGCAAATGAGCAGTTCTTC	TRBV5-1	TRBD2	TRBJ2-1	NA
CASSPPSAYTGELFF	TGTGCCAGCTCACCCCCTAGCGCCTACACCGGGGAGCTGTTTTTT	TRBV18	NA	TRBJ2-2	once
CASSQDVRNTEAFF	TGTGCCAGCAGCCAGGACGTCCGGAACACTGAAGCTTTCTTT	TRBV11-3	NA	TRBJ1-1	NA
CASSPYLGIQYF	TGTGCCAGCAGTCCGTACCTAGGAATTCAGTACTTC	TRBV27	NA	TRBJ2-4	NA
CASSAQQAPYEQYF	TGTGCCAGCAGCGCCCAGCAAGCTCCCTACGAGCAGTACTTC	TRBV7-9	NA	TRBJ2-7	NA
CASSLVPEPTDTQYF	TGTGCCAGCAGCTTAGTTCCGGAGCCCACAGATACGCAGTATTTT	TRBV11-2	NA	TRBJ2-3	NA
CATSGVAGGYEQYF	TGTGCCACCTCCGGGGTGGCGGGAGGCTACGAGCAGTACTTC	TRBV27	TRBD2	TRBJ2-7	NA
CATSSGAREQFF	TGTGCCACCAGCAGCGGGGCGAGAGAGCAGTTCTTC	TRBV15	NA	TRBJ2-1	NA
CASSFGLTTNEKLFF	TGTGCCAGCAGTTTTGGTCTTACAACTAATGAAAAACTGTTTTTT	TRBV5-6	NA	TRBJ1-4	NA
CASSSLGTGKNEKLFF	TGTGCCAGCAGTTCTTTGGGGACAGGGAAAAATGAAAAACTGTTTTTT	TRBV27	TRBD1	TRBJ1-4	NA
CASSLDRGIHGYTF	TGTGCCAGCAGCCTTGACAGGGGGATCCATGGCTACACCTTC	TRBV16	TRBD1	TRBJ1-2	NA
CASSFRGAHEQFF	TGTGCCAGCAGTTTTAGAGGGGCACATGAGCAGTTCTTC	TRBV27	NA	TRBJ2-1	NA
CASSGLEGTYQPQHF	TGTGCCAGCTCCGGTTTAGAGGGGACATATCAGCCCCAGCATTTT	TRBV18	NA	TRBJ1-5	NA
CSVSTGVDYGYTF	TGCAGCGTCTCTACAGGGGTTGACTATGGCTACACCTTC	TRBV29-1	TRBD1	TRBJ1-2	NA
CASSLLTSIDEQFF	TGTGCCAGCAGCCTCTTGACTAGCATCGATGAGCAGTTCTTC	TRBV27	TRBD2	TRBJ2-1	NA
CAISADRGRRRNSPLHF	TGTGCCATCAGTGCGGACAGGGGGCGCAGGCGGAATTCACCCCTCCACTTT	TRBV10-3	TRBD1	TRBJ1-6	NA
CASSEDQGVLYTEAFF	TGTGCCAGCAGTGAAGATCAGGGGGTGTTGTACACTGAAGCTTTCTTT	TRBV2	TRBD1	TRBJ1-1	NA
CASSQVQSSGNTIYF	TGCGCCAGCAGCCAGGTTCAAAGCTCTGGAAACACCATATATTTT	TRBV4-1	NA	TRBJ1-3	few
CASIRGLPNYGYTF	TGTGCCAGCATTCGAGGGCTCCCTAACTATGGCTACACCTTC	TRBV6-5	NA	TRBJ1-2	NA